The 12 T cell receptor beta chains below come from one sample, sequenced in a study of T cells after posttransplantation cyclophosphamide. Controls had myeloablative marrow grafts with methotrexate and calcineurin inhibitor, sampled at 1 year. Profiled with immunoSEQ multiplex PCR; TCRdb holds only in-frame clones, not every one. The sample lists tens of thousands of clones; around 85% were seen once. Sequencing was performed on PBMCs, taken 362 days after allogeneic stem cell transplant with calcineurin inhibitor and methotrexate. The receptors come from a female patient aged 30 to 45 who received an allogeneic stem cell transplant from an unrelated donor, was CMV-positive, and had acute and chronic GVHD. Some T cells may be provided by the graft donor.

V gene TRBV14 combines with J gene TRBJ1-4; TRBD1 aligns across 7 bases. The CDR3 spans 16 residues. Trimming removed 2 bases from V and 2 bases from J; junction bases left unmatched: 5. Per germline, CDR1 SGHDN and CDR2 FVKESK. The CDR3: CASSQRSTGTNEKLFF. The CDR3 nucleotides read TGTGCCAGCAGCCAAAGATCGACAGGGACTAATGAAAAACTGTTTTTT.

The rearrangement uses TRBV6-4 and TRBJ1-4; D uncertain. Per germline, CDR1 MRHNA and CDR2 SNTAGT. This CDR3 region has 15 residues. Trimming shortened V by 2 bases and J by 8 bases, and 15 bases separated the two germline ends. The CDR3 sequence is CASSDPPAVREKLFF. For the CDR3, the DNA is TGTGCCAGCAGTGACCCACCGGCTGTCAGGGAAAAACTGTTTTTT.

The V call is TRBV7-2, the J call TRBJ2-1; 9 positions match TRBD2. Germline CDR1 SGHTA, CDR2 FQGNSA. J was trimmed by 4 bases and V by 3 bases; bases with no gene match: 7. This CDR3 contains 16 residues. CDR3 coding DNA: TGTGCCAGCAGCTTGGTACGGCGGGGGGGGTACAATGAGCAGTTCTTC. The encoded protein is CASSLVRRGGYNEQFF.

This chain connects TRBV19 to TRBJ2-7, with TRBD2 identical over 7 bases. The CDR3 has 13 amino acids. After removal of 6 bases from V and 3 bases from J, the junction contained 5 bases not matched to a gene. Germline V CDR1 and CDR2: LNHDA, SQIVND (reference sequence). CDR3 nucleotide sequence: TGTGCCAGTAGCGTGGCGGGAGACTACGAGCAGTACTTC. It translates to CASSVAGDYEQYF.

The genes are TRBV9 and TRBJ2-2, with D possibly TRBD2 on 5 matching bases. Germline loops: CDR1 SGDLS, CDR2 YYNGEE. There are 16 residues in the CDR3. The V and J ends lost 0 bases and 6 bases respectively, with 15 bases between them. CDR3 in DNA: TGTGCCAGCAGCGTAGATCCGGGATCCCCGGCCGGGGAGCTGTTTTTT. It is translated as CASSVDPGSPAGELFF.

CDR3 residues: CASSSPSSDSYYEQYF. The DNA of the CDR3 is TGTGCCAGCTCATCGCCTTCTAGCGACTCGTACTACGAGCAGTACTTC. The V and J genes are TRBV18 and TRBJ2-7; a weak D match, TRBD2 (6 bases). The CDR3 runs to 16 residues. The germline V gene encodes CDR1 KGHSH and CDR2 LQKENI. The ends were cut back, 5 bases at V and 3 bases at J, with 20 bases in the middle.

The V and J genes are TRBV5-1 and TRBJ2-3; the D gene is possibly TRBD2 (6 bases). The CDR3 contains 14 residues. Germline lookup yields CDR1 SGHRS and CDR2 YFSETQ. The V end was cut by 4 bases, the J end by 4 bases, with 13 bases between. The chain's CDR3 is CASSLKEGSDTQYF. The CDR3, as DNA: TGCGCCAGCAGCCTGAAGGAGGGGTCAGATACGCAGTATTTT.

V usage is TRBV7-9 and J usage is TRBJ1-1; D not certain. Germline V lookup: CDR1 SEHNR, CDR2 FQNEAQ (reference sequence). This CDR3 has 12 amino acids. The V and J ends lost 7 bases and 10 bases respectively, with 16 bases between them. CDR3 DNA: TGTGCCAGCACCCCGGGAGGAGTTGGAGCTTTCTTT. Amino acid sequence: CASTPGGVGAFF.

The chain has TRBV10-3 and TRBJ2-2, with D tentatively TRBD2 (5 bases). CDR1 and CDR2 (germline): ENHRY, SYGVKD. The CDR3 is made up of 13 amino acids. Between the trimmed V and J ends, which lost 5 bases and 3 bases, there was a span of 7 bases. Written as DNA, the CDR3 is TGTGCCATCAGTACGCGGGACACCGGGGAGCTGTTTTTT. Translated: CAISTRDTGELFF.

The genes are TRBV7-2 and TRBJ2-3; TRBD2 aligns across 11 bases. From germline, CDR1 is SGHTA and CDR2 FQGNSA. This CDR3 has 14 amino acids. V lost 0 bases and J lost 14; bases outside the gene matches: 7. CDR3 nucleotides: TGTGCCAGCAGCTTAGCGCAACTAGCGGGGGTACTGTATTTT. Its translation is CASSLAQLAGVLYF.

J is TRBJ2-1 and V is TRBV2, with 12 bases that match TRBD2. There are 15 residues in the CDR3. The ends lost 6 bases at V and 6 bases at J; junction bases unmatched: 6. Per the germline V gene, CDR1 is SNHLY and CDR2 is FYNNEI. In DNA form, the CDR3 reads TGTGCCAGCAGAGTACTAGCGGGAGGCAGCAATGAGCAGTTCTTC. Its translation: CASRVLAGGSNEQFF.

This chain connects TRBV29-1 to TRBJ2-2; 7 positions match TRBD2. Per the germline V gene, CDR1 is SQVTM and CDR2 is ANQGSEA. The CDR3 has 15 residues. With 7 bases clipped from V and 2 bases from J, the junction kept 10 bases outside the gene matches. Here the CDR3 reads CSGRRGNFNTGELFF. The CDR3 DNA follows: TGCAGCGGGAGGCGGGGGAATTTTAACACCGGGGAGCTGTTTTTT.